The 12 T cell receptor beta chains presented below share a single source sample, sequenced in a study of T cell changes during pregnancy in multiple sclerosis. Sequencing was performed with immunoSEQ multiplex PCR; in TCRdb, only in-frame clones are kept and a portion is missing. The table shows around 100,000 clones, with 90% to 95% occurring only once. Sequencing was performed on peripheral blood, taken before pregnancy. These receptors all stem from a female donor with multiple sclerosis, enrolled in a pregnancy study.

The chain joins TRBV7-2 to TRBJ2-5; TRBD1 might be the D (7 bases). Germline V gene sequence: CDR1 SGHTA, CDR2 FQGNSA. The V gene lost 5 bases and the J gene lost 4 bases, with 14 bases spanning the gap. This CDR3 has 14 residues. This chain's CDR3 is CASSPGGSLETQYF. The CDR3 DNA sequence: TGTGCCAGCAGCCCAGGGGGGAGTCTAGAGACCCAGTACTTC.

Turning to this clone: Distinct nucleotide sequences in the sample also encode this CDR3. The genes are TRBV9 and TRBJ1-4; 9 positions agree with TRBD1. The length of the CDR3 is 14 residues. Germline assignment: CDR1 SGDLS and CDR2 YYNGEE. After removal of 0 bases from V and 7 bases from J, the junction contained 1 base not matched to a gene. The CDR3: CASSVGQGGEKLFF. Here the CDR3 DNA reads TGTGCCAGCAGCGTAGGACAGGGGGGTGAAAAACTGTTTTTT.

CDR3 DNA: TGTGCCTGGAGTGTGCAGGCAAGCTATCAGCCCCAGCATTTT. Translation: CAWSVQASYQPQHF. V is TRBV30 and J is TRBJ1-5; D unclear. V was cut by 0 bases and J by 5 bases, with 11 bases left in between. Germline values: CDR1 GTSNPN, CDR2 SVGIG (reference sequence). The CDR3 is 14 residues long.

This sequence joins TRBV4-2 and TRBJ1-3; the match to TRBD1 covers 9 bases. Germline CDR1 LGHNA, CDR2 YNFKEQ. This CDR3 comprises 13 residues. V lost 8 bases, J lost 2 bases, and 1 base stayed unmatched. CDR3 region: CASRTGAGNTIYF. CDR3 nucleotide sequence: TGTGCCAGCCGGACAGGGGCTGGAAACACCATATATTTT.

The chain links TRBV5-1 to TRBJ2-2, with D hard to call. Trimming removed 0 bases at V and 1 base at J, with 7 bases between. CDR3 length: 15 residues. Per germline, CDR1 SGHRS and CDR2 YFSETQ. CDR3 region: CASSLGARNTGELFF. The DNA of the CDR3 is TGCGCCAGCAGCTTGGGGGCGAGGAACACCGGGGAGCTGTTTTTT.

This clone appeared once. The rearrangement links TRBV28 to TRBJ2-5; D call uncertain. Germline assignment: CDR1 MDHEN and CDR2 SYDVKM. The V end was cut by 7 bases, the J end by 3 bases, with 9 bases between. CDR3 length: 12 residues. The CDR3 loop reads CASTTVEETQYF. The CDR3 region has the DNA TGTGCCAGCACAACGGTGGAAGAGACCCAGTACTTC.

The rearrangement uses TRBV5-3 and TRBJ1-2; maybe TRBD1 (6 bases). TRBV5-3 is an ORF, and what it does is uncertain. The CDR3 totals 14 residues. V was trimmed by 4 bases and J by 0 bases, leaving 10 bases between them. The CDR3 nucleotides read TGTGCCAGAAGCACCCGACAGGCTAACTATGGCTACACCTTC. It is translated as CARSTRQANYGYTF.

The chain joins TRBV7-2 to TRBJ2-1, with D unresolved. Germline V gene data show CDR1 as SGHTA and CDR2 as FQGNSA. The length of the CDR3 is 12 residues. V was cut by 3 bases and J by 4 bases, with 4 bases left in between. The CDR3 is CASSFSYNEQFF. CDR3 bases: TGTGCCAGCAGCTTCAGTTACAATGAGCAGTTCTTC. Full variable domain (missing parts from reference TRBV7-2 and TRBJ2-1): GAGVSQSPSNKVTEKGKDVELRCDPISGHTALYWYRQSLGQGLEFLIYFQGNSAPDKSGLPSDRFSAERTGGSVSTLTIQRTQQEDSAVYLCASSFSYNEQFFGPGTRLTVL.

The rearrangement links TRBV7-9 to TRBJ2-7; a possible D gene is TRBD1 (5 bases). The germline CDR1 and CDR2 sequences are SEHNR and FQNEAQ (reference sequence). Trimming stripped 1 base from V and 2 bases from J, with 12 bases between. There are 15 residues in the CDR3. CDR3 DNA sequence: TGTGCCAGCAGCTTAGGAGGCAGGGAAGCCTACGAGCAGTACTTC. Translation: CASSLGGREAYEQYF. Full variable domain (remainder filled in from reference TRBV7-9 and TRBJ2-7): DTGVSQNPRHKITKRGQNVTFRCDPISEHNRLYWYRQTLGQGPEFLTYFQNEAQLEKSRLLSDRFSAERPKGSFSTLEIQRTEQGDSAMYLCASSLGGREAYEQYFGPGTRLTVT.

The CDR3 is CASSTGQGKNEQYF. In DNA, the CDR3 is TGCGCCAGCAGCACGGGACAGGGAAAGAACGAGCAGTACTTC. The chain couples TRBV5-1 to TRBJ2-7, with TRBD1 identical over 9 bases. V lost 4 bases, J lost 5 bases, and 7 bases stayed unmatched. The CDR3 covers 14 residues. Per germline, CDR1 SGHRS and CDR2 YFSETQ.

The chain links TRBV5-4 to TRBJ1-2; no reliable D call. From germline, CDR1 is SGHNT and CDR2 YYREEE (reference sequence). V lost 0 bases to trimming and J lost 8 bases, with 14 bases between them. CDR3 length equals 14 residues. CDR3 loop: CASSLEGRRGGYTF. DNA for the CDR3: TGTGCCAGCAGCTTGGAAGGGCGCAGAGGGGGCTACACCTTC.

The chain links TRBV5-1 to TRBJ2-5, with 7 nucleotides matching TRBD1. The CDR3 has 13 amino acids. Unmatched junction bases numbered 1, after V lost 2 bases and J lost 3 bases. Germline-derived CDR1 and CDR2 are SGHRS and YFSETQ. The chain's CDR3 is CASSFGTEETQYF. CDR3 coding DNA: TGCGCCAGCAGCTTTGGGACAGAAGAGACCCAGTACTTC.